This T cell receptor (beta chain) was identified during a study of CD8+CD57+ T cells in acquired aplastic anemia. Across the whole study: Sorted CD4+ plus CD8+ cells gave DNA averaging about 3.2 ug.

It was patients with CD8+CD57+ cell expansion by flow cytometry who were chosen for sequencing. TCR beta VDJ combinations and CDR3 sequences were profiled from genomic DNA. TCRdb reprocessed the reads via MiXCR and lists one record per CDR3 protein. The sample comprises 50,000 or so distinct CDR3 sequences, 57% of which are singletons, and 16% rests with the top ten. With V trimmed by 8 bases and J by 5 bases, 6 bases remained unmatched. This CDR3 has 14 amino acids. The V gene's germline CDR1 is MGHDK and CDR2 SYGVNS. The TCR was taken from a human donor with aplastic anemia. Sequencing was performed on sorted CD4+, CD8+, or CD8+CD57+ T cells (not recorded which) from PBMCs. The chain recombines TRBV25-1 with TRBJ1-6; 7 bases are shared with TRBD1. The chain's CDR3 is CASLGGRHNSPLHF. The DNA for the CDR3 is TGTGCCAGCCTAGGGGGCAGGCATAATTCACCCCTCCACTTT.